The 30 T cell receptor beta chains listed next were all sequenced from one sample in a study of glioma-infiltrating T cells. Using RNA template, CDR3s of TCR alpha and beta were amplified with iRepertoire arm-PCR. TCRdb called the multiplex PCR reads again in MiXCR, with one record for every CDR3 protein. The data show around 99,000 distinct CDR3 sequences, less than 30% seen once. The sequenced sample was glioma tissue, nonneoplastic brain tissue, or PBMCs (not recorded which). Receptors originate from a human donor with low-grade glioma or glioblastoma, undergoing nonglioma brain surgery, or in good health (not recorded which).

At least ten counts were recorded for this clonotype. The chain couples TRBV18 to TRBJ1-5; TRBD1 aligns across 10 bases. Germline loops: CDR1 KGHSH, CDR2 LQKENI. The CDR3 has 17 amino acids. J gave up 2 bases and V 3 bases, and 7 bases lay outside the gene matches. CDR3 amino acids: CASSPALGTGGNQPQHF. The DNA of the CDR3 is TGTGCCAGCTCACCTGCTTTAGGGACAGGGGGCAATCAGCCCCAGCATTTT.

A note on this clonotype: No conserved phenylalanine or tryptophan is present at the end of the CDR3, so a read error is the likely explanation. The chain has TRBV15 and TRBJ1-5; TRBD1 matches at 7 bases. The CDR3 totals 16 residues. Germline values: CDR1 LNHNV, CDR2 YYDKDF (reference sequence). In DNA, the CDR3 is TGTGCCACCAGCAGAGACCTCGACAGGGACAATCGGCCCCAGCATTAT. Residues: CATSRDLDRDNRPQHY.

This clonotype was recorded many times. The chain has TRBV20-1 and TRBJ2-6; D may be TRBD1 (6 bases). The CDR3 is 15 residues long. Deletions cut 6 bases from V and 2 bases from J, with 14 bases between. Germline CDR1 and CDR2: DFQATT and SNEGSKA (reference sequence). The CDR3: CSAHLRGTGANVLTF. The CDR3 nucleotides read TGCAGTGCACACCTCAGGGGTACTGGGGCCAACGTCCTGACTTTC.

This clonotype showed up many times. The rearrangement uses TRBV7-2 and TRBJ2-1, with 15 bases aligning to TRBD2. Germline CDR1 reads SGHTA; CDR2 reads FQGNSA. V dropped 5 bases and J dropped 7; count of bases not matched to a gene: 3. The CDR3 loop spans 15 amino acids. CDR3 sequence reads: CASSRTSGRGNEQFF. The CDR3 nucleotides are TGTGCCAGCAGCCGGACTAGCGGGAGGGGGAATGAGCAGTTCTTC. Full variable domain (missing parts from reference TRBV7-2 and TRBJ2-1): GAGVSQSPSNKVTEKGKDVELRCDPISGHTALYWYRQSLGQGLEFLIYFQGNSAPDKSGLPSDRFSAERTGGSVSTLTIQRTQQEDSAVYLCASSRTSGRGNEQFFGPGTRLTVL.

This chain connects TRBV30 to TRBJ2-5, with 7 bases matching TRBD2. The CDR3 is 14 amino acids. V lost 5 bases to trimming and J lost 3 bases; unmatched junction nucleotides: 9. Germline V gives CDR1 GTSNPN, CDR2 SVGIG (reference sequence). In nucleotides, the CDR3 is TGTGCCTGGTCATCTGGGGGGGGAGAAGAGACCCAGTACTTC. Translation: CAWSSGGGEETQYF. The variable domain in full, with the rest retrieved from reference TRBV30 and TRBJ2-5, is SQTIHQWPATLVQPVGSPLSLECTVEGTSNPNLYWYRQAAGRGLQLLFYSVGIGQISSEVPQNLSASRPQDRQFILSSKKLLLSDSGFYLCAWSSGGGEETQYFGPGTRLLVL.

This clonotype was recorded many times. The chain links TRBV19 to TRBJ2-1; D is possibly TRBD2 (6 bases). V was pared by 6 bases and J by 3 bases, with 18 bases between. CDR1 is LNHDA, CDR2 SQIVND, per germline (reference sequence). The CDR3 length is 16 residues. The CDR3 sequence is CASRGRDSNFYNEQFF. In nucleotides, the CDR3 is TGTGCCAGTAGGGGTAGGGACTCTAATTTCTACAATGAGCAGTTCTTC.

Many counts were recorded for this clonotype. For the CDR3, the DNA is TGTGCCAGCAGTGGGGCAGCTGGAAACACCATATATTTT. Translation gives CASSGAAGNTIYF. V usage is TRBV2 and J usage is TRBJ1-3; D not certain. CDR3 length equals 13 residues. V was clipped by 4 bases and J by 2 bases, with 6 bases between them. In germline, CDR1 is SNHLY, CDR2 FYNNEI.

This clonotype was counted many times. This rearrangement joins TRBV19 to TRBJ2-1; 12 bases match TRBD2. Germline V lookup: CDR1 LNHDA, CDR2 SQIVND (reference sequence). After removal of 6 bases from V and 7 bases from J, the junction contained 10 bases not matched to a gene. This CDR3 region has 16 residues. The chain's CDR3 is CASSLQLAGGRNEQFF. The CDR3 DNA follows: TGTGCCAGTAGCCTTCAACTAGCGGGAGGTCGGAATGAGCAGTTCTTC.

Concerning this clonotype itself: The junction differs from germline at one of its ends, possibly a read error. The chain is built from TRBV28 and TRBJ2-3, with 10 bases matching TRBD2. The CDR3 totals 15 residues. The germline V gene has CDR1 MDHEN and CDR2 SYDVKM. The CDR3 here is CASPPAGLAIDTQYF. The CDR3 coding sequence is TGCGCCAGCCCCCCGGCGGGACTAGCGATAGATACGCAGTATTTT.

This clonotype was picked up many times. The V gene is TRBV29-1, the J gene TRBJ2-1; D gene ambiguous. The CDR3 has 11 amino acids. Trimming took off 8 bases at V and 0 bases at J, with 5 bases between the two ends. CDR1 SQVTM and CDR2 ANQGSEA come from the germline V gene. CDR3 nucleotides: TGCAGCAGCGACTCCTACAATGAGCAGTTCTTC. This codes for CSSDSYNEQFF.

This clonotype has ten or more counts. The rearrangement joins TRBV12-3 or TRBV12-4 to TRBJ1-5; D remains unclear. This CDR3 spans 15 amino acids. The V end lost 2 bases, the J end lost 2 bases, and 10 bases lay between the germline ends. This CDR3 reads CASSLWAEGNQPQHF. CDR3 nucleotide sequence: TGTGCCAGCAGTTTATGGGCAGAGGGCAATCAGCCCCAGCATTTT.

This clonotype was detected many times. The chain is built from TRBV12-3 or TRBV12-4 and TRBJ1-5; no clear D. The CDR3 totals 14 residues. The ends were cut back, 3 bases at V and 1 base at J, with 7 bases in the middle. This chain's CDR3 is CASSFQGSNQPQHF. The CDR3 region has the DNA TGTGCCAGCAGTTTTCAAGGGAGCAATCAGCCCCAGCATTTT.

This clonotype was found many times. In DNA form, the CDR3 reads TGTGCCAGCACCCGACCCTCAGAGACCCAGTACTTC. The encoded protein is CASTRPSETQYF. The rearrangement uses TRBV7-9 and TRBJ2-5, with unresolved D. Germline V gene data show CDR1 as SEHNR and CDR2 as FQNEAQ (reference sequence). This CDR3 is 12 amino acids long. The V and J ends lost 7 bases and 4 bases respectively, with 10 bases between them.

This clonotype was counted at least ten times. The chain's CDR3 is CASSAGLAVSYNEQFF. The CDR3 DNA reads as TGTGCCAGCAGCGCAGGACTAGCGGTTTCCTACAATGAGCAGTTCTTC. V usage is TRBV2 and J usage is TRBJ2-1; 10 positions agree with TRBD2. The CDR3 extends over 16 amino acids. V trimming: 6 bases; J trimming: 1 base; junction bases outside the gene matches: 6. The V gene's germline CDR1 is SNHLY and CDR2 FYNNEI.

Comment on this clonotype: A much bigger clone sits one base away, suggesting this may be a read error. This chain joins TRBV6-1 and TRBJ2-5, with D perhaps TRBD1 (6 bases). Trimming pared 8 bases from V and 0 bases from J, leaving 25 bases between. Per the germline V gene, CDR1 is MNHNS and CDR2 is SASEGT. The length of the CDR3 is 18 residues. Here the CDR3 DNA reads TGTGCCAGCTCACCACAGCCCCCCTACAGGGACCACCAAGAGACCCAGTACTTC. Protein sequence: CASSPQPPYRDHQETQYF.

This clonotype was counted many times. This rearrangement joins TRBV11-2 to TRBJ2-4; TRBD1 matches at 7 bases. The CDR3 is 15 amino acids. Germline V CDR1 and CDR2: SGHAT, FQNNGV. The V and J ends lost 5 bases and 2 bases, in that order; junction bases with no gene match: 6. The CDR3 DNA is TGTGCCAGCAGCCGCACAGGGGACCCCAAAAACATTCAGTACTTC. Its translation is CASSRTGDPKNIQYF.

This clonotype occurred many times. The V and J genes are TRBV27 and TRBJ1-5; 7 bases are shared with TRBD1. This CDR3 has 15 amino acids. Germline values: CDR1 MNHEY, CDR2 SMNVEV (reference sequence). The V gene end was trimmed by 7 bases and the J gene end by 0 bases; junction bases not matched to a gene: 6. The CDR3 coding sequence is TGTGCCAGCACCGGTAACAGGGGTAGCAATCAGCCCCAGCATTTT. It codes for CASTGNRGSNQPQHF.

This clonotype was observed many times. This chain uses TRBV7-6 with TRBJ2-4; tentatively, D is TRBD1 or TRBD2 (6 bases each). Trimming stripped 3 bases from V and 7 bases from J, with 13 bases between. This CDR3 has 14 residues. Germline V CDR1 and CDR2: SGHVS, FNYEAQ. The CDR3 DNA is TGTGCCAGCAGCTTTGGGGGGCCGGGTAACATTCAGTACTTC. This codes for CASSFGGPGNIQYF.

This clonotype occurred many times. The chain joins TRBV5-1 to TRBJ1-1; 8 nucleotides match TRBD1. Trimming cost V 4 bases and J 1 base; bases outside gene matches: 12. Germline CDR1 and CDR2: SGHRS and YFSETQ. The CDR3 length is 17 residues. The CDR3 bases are TGCGCCAGCAGCAAAGATTCAGGGGGCGCGGGGAACACTGAAGCTTTCTTT. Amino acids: CASSKDSGGAGNTEAFF. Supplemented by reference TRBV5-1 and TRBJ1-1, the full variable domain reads KAGVTQTPRYLIKTRGQQVTLSCSPISGHRSVSWYQQTPGQGLQFLFEYFSETQRNKGNFPGRFSGRQFSNSRSEMNVSTLELGDSALYLCASSKDSGGAGNTEAFFGQGTRLTVV.

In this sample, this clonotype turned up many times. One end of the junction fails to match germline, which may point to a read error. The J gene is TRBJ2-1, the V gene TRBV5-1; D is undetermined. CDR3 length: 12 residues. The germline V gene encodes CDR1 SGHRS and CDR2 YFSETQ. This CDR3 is CASSPPGNEQFF. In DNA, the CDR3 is TGTGCCAGCTCACCACCGGGCAATGAGCAGTTCTTC.

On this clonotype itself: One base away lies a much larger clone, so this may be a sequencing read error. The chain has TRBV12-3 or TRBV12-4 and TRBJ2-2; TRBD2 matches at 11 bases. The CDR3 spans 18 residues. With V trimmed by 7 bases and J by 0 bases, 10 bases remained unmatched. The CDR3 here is CASKIPQTSGANTGELFF. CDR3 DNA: TGTGCCAGCAAGATCCCCCAGACTAGCGGGGCGAACACCGGGGAGCTGTTTTTT.

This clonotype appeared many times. The CDR3 region is CASSEWGRYDLKNIQYF. CDR3 DNA sequence: TGTGCCAGCAGTGAATGGGGCAGATACGACCTTAAAAACATTCAGTACTTC. The chain joins TRBV25-1 to TRBJ2-4; a possible D gene is TRBD1 (5 bases). Per germline, CDR1 MGHDK and CDR2 SYGVNS. The CDR3 has 17 amino acids. V lost 1 base and J 4 bases, leaving 17 bases between the germline ends.

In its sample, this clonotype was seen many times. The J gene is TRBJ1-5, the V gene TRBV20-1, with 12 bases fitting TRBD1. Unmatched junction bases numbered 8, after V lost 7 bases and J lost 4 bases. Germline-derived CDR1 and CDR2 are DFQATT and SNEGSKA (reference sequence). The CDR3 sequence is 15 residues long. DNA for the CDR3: TGCAGTGGGGGGACAGGGGGCCAAAGAAATCAGCCCCAGCATTTT. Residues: CSGGTGGQRNQPQHF.

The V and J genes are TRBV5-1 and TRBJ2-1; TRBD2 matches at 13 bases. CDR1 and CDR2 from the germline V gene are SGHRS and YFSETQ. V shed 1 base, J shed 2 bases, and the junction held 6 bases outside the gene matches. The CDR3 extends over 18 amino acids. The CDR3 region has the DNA TGCGCCAGCAGCTTGTCACTAGCGGGGGGGCCTACCTACAATGAGCAGTTCTTC. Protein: CASSLSLAGGPTYNEQFF.

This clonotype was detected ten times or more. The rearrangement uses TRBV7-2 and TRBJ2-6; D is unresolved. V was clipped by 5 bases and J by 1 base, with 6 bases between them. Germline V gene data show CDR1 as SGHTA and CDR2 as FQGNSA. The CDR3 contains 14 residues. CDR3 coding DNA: TGTGCCAGCAGCGACACTTCTGGGGCCAACGTCCTGACTTTC. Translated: CASSDTSGANVLTF. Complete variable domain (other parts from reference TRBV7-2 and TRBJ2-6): GAGVSQSPSNKVTEKGKDVELRCDPISGHTALYWYRQSLGQGLEFLIYFQGNSAPDKSGLPSDRFSAERTGGSVSTLTIQRTQQEDSAVYLCASSDTSGANVLTFGAGSRLTVL.

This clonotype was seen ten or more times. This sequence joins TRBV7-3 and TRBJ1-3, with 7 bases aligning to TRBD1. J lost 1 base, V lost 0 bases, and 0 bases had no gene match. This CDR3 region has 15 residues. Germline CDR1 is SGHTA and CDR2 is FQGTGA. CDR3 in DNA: TGTGCCAGCAGCTTAACGGGACAGTCTGGAAACACCATATATTTT. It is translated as CASSLTGQSGNTIYF.

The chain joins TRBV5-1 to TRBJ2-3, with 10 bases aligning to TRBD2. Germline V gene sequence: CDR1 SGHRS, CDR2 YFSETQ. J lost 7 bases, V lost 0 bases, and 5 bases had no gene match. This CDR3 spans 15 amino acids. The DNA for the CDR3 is TGCGCCAGCAGCTTGGGGACTAGCGGAGTGTATACGCAGTATTTT. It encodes CASSLGTSGVYTQYF.

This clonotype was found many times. CDR3 bases: TGCAGTGCTAGAGAGGAAGCGGGGGGCGGCACAGATACGCAGTATTTT. Protein sequence: CSAREEAGGGTDTQYF. The chain links TRBV20-1 to TRBJ2-3; TRBD2 agrees at 9 bases. Germline CDR1 DFQATT, CDR2 SNEGSKA (reference sequence). Germline trimming cut 0 bases from V and 1 base from J; bases unmatched to any gene: 5. The CDR3 runs 16 residues.

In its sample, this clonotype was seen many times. The CDR3 DNA reads as TGTGCCAGCAGCCAGGAGAAAGGCGTAAATTCACCCCTCCACTTT. Its translation is CASSQEKGVNSPLHF. This chain joins TRBV4-2 and TRBJ1-6; D uncertain. V shed 3 bases and J shed 7 bases, with 13 bases lying between them. CDR1 is LGHNA and CDR2 is YNFKEQ in the germline V gene. This CDR3 comprises 15 residues.

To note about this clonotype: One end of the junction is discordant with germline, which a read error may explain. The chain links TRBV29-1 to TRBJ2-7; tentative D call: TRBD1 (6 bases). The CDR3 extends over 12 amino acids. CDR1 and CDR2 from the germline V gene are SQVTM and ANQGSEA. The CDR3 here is CSVVQGSYEQCF. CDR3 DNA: TGCAGCGTTGTTCAGGGGTCCTACGAGCAGTGCTTC.